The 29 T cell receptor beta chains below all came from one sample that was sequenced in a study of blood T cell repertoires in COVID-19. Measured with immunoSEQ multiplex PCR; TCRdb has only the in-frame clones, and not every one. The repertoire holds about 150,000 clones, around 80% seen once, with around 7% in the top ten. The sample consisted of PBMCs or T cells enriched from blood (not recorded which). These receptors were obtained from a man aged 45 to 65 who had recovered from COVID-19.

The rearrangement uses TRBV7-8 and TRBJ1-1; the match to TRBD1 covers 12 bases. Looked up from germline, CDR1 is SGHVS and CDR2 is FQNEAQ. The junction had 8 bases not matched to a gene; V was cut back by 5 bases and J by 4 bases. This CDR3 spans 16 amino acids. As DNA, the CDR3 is TGTGCCAGCAGCAAGGGACAGGGGGCGGAGGTCACTGAAGCTTTCTTT. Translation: CASSKGQGAEVTEAFF.

The CDR3 nucleotides are TGTGCCAGCAGCGTAACCGGGACAGCGAACACTGAAGCTTTCTTT. This codes for CASSVTGTANTEAFF. J is TRBJ1-1 and V is TRBV7-2; 7 bases are shared with TRBD1. Germline V CDR1 and CDR2: SGHTA, FQGNSA. CDR3 size: 15 residues. Trimming at V came to 5 bases and at J to 1 base, leaving 7 bases not matched to a gene.

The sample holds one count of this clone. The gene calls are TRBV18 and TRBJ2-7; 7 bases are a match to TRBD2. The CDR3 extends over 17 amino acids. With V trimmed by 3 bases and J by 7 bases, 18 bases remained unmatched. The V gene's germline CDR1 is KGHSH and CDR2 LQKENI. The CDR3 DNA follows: TGTGCCAGCTCACCTCCTTCTCTCGCGGGAGCCTTTGGGGAGCAGTACTTC. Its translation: CASSPPSLAGAFGEQYF.

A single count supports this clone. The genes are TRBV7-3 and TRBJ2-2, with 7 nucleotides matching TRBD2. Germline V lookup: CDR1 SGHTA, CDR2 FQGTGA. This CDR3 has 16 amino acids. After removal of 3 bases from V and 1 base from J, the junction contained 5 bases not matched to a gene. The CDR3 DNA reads TGTGCCAGCAGCTTGGGGCCGGGAGGGAACACCGGGGAGCTGTTTTTT. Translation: CASSLGPGGNTGELFF.

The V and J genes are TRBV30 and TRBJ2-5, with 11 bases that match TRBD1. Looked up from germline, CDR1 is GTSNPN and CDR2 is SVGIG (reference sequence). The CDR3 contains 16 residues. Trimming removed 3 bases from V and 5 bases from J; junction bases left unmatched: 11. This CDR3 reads CAWSPRLDRGLETQYF. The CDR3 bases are TGTGCCTGGAGCCCACGACTGGACAGGGGGCTTGAGACCCAGTACTTC.

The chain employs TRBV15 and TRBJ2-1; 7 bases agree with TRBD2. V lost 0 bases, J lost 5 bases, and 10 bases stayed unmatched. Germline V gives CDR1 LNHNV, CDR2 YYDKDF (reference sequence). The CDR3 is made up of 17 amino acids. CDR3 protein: CATSRDRAGEGHNEQFF. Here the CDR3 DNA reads TGTGCCACCAGCAGAGACCGGGCGGGGGAGGGTCACAATGAGCAGTTCTTC. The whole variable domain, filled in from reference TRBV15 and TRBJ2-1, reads DAMVIQNPRYQVTQFGKPVTLSCSQTLNHNVMYWYQQKSSQAPKLLFHYYDKDFNNEADTPDNFQSRRPNTSFCFLDIRSPGLGDTAMYLCATSRDRAGEGHNEQFFGPGTRLTVL.

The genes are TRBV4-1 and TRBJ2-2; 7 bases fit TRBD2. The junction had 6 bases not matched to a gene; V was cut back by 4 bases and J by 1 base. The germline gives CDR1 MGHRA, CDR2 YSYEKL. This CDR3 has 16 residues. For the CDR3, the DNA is TGCGCCAGCAGCCCACGGGGCGGGGGGAACACCGGGGAGCTGTTTTTT. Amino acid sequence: CASSPRGGGNTGELFF.

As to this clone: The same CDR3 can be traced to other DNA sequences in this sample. CDR3 sequence reads: CASSLRTSGGYEQFF. CDR3 sequence (DNA): TGTGCCAGCAGCTTGAGGACTAGCGGGGGTTATGAGCAGTTCTTC. J is TRBJ2-1 and V is TRBV11-3; 13 positions match TRBD2. The V gene end was trimmed by 3 bases and the J gene end by 8 bases; junction bases not matched to a gene: 4. Germline values: CDR1 SGHNT, CDR2 YENEEA. CDR3 length equals 15 residues.

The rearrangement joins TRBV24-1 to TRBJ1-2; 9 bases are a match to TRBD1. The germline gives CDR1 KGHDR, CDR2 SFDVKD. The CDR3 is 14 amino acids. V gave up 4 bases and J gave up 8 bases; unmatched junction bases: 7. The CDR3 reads CATSEQGANRGYTF. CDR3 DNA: TGTGCCACCAGTGAACAGGGGGCCAACCGGGGCTACACCTTC.

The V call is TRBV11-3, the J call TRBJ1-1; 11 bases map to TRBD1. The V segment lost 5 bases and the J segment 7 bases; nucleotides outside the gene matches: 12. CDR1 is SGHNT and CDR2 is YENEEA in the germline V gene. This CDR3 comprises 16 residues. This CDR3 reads CASSLSRDRGKYEAFF. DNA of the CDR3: TGTGCCAGCAGCCTTTCTAGGGACAGGGGGAAATATGAAGCTTTCTTT.

CDR3 nucleotides: TGTGCCAGCAGCCCTGGACAGGTCTACTATGGCTACACCTTC. Protein sequence: CASSPGQVYYGYTF. This chain connects TRBV27 to TRBJ1-2; 7 nucleotides match TRBD1. The CDR3 has 14 amino acids. CDR1 is MNHEY and CDR2 is SMNVEV in the germline V gene (reference sequence). The trim removed 6 bases at V and 3 bases at J, leaving 7 bases unmatched.

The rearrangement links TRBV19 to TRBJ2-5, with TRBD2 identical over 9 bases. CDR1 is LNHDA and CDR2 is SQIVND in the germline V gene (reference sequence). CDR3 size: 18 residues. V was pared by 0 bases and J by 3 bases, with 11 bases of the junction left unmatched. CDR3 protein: CASSIDLLPGLAEETQYF. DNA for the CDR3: TGTGCCAGTAGTATAGATCTCCTTCCGGGACTAGCCGAAGAGACCCAGTACTTC.

The CDR3 is CASSFEQGGQFF. CDR3 coding DNA: TGCGCCAGCAGCTTCGAACAGGGTGGGCAGTTCTTC. The chain carries TRBV5-1 and TRBJ2-1; D is perhaps TRBD1 (6 bases). V lost 2 bases and J 12 bases, leaving 12 bases between the germline ends. Per the germline V gene, CDR1 is SGHRS and CDR2 is YFSETQ. CDR3 length: 12 amino acids.

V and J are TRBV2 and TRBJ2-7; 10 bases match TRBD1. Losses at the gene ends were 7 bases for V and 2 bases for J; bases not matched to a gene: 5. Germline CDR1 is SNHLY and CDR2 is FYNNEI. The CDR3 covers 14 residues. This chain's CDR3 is CASIGGTGAYEQYF. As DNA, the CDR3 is TGTGCCAGCATCGGGGGGACAGGGGCCTACGAGCAGTACTTC.

CDR3 protein: CASRAEGGAEAFF. In DNA form, the CDR3 reads TGTGCCAGCAGGGCCGAAGGAGGCGCTGAAGCTTTCTTT. The genes are TRBV2 and TRBJ1-1; D is uncertain. V was clipped by 6 bases and J by 6 bases, with 14 bases between them. Germline lookup yields CDR1 SNHLY and CDR2 FYNNEI. CDR3 size: 13 residues.

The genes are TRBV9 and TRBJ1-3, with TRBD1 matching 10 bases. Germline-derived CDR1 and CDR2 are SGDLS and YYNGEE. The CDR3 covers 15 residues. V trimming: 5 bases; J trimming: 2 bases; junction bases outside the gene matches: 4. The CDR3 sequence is CASRSGTGAGNTIYF. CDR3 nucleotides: TGTGCCAGCAGATCCGGGACAGGGGCTGGAAACACCATATATTTT.

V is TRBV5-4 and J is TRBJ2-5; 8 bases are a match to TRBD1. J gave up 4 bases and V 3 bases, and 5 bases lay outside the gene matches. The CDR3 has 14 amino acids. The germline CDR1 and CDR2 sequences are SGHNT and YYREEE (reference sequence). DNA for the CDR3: TGTGCCAGCAGCTCGCAGGGGGCCCGAGAGACCCAGTACTTC. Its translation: CASSSQGARETQYF.

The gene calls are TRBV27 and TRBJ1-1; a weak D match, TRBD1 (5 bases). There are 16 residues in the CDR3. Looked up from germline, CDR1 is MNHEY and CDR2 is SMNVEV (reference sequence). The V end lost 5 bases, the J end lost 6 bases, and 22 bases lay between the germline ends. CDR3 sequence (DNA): TGTGCCAGCAGTCCCCTGCCCGGCAGGGTGAGCGCTGAAGCTTTCTTT. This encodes CASSPLPGRVSAEAFF.

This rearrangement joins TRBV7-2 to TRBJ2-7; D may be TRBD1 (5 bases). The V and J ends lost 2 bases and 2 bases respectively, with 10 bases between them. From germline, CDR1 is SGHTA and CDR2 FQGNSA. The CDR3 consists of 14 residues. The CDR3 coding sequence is TGTGCCAGCAGCTTAAGTCACAGGCCCTACGAGCAGTACTTC. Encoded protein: CASSLSHRPYEQYF.

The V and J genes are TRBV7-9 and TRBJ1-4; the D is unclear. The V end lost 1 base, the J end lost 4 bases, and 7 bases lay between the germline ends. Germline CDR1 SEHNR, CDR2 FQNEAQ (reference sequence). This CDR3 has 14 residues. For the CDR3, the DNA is TGTGCCAGCAGCTTAGGCAGGAATAATGAAAAACTGTTTTTT. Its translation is CASSLGRNNEKLFF.

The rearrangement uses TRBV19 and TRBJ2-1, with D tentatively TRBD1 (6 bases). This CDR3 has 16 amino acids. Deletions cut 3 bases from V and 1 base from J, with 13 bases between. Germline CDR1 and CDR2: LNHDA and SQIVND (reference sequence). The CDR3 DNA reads TGTGCCAGTAGTATTTTAGTGGGGGCTTCCTACAATGAGCAGTTCTTC. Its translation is CASSILVGASYNEQFF.

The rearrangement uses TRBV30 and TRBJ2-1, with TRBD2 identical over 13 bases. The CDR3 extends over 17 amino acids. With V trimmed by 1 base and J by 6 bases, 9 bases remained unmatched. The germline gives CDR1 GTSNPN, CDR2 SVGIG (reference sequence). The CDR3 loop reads CAWSDLGTSGVINEQFF. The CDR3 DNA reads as TGTGCCTGGAGTGACCTGGGGACTAGCGGGGTCATCAATGAGCAGTTCTTC.

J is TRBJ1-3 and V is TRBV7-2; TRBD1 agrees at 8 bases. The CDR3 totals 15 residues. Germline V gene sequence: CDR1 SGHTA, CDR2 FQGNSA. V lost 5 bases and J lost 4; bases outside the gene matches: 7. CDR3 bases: TGTGCCAGCAGCAGAGCGGGACAGGCGGGAAACACCATATATTTT. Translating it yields CASSRAGQAGNTIYF.

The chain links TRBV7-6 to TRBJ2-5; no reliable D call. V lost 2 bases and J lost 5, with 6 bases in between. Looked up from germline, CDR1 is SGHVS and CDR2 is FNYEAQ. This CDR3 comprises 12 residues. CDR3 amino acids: CASSLSGETQYF. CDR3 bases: TGTGCCAGCAGCTTATCCGGGGAGACCCAGTACTTC.

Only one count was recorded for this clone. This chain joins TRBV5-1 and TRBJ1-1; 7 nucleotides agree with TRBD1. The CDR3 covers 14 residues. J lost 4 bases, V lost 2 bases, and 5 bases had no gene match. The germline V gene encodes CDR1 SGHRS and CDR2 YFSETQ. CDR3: CASSFRGPGTEAFF. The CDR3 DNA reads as TGCGCCAGCAGCTTTAGGGGGCCGGGCACTGAAGCTTTCTTT.

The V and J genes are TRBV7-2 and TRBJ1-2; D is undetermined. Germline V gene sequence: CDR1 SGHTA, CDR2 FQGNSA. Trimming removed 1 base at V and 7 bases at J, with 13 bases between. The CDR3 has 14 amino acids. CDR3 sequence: CASSLGGVRGGYTF. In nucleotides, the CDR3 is TGTGCCAGCAGCTTAGGCGGGGTTAGAGGTGGCTACACCTTC.

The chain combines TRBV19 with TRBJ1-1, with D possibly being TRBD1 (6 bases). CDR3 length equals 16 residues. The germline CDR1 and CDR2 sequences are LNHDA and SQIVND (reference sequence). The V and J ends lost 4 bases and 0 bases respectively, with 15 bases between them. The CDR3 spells CASSNRETLMNTEAFF. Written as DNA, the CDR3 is TGTGCCAGTAGTAACAGGGAAACCTTAATGAACACTGAAGCTTTCTTT.

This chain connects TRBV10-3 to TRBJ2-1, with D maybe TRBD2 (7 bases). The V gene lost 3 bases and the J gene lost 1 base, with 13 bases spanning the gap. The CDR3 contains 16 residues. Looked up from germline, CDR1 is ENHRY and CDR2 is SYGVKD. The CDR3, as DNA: TGTGCCATCAGTGACCCGAGGGGGGGGTCCTACAATGAGCAGTTCTTC. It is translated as CAISDPRGGSYNEQFF.

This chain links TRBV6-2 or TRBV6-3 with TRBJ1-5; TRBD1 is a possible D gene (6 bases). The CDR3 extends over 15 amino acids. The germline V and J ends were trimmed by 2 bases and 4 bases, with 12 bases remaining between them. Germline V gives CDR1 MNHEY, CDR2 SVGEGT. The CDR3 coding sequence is TGTGCCAGCAGTTACACCGGGCAGGGGAATCAGCCCCAGCATTTT. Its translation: CASSYTGQGNQPQHF.